One and the same sample provided the 9 T cell receptor beta chains below, sequenced in a study of CD8 T cells in ankylosing spondylitis. General study results and limits: In ankylosing spondylitis blood, a motif of roughly 8 highly homologous TCR beta variants appeared characteristic.

Each CDR3 protein gets one entry after TCRdb re-called the 5' RACE reads with MiXCR. In the table there are about 90,000 distinct CDR3 sequences, roughly 10% of which are singletons. These TCRs' antigens remain unknown. Sequences were obtained from blood, either unsorted or a sorted T cell fraction (not recorded which). The receptors derive from a male donor with ankylosing spondylitis.

This rearrangement joins TRBV27 to TRBJ2-6, with 7 bases aligning to TRBD1. Germline V gene sequence: CDR1 MNHEY, CDR2 SMNVEV (reference sequence). This CDR3 spans 18 amino acids. The ends lost 2 bases at V and 0 bases at J; junction bases unmatched: 7. The CDR3 here is CASSLEWDSSSGANVLTF. The CDR3 bases are TGTGCCAGCAGTTTAGAATGGGACAGCAGCTCTGGGGCCAACGTCCTGACTTTC. The full variable domain, completed using reference TRBV27 and TRBJ2-6, is EAQVTQNPRYLITVTGKKLTVTCSQNMNHEYMSWYRQDPGLGLRQIYYSMNVEVTDKGDVPEGYKVSRKEKRNFPLILESPSPNQTSLYFCASSLEWDSSSGANVLTFGAGSRLTVL.

J is TRBJ2-1 and V is TRBV11-2; D may match TRBD1 or TRBD2 (5 bases each). Trimming left V 5 bases short and J 2 bases short, with 16 bases between. The germline gives CDR1 SGHAT, CDR2 FQNNGV. The CDR3 covers 16 residues. CDR3 residues: CASSPAKRGAYNEQFF. The CDR3 nucleotides read TGTGCCAGCAGCCCCGCCAAGAGGGGCGCCTACAATGAGCAGTTCTTC.

The rearrangement joins TRBV12-3 or TRBV12-4 to TRBJ1-5; 11 nucleotides line up with TRBD1. The CDR3 extends over 18 amino acids. J gave up 0 bases and V 7 bases, and 11 bases lay outside the gene matches. The CDR3: CASNTGTGGSYSNQPQHF. CDR3 coding DNA: TGTGCCAGCAACACCGGGACAGGGGGATCGTATAGCAATCAGCCCCAGCATTTT.

This clonotype occurred a few times. J is TRBJ1-1 and V is TRBV11-1; 7 bases are shared with TRBD1. Germline CDR1 reads SGHAT; CDR2 reads FQDESV (reference sequence). The CDR3 is 13 amino acids. V was clipped by 4 bases and J by 8 bases; unmatched bases: 7. This CDR3 reads CASSSTGTVEAFF. The CDR3 DNA follows: TGTGCCAGCAGCTCAACCGGGACAGTCGAAGCTTTCTTT.

There are many counts of this clonotype. V and J are TRBV24-1 and TRBJ2-1; a weak D match, TRBD1 (6 bases). Germline-derived CDR1 and CDR2 are KGHDR and SFDVKD. Trimming removed 4 bases at V and 14 bases at J, with 17 bases between. The CDR3 is made up of 13 amino acids. The chain's CDR3 is CATSEPQTGLEFF. The CDR3 DNA reads TGTGCCACCAGTGAACCTCAAACAGGGTTGGAGTTCTTC.

This clonotype was observed a handful of times. This chain uses TRBV5-6 with TRBJ2-1, with 9 bases that match TRBD1. The length of the CDR3 is 14 residues. Per the germline V gene, CDR1 is SGHDT and CDR2 is YYEEEE. V shed 4 bases and J 9 bases; nucleotides not matched to a gene: 8. The CDR3 loop reads CASSADRGGGEQFF. CDR3 bases: TGTGCCAGCAGCGCGGACAGGGGTGGCGGTGAGCAGTTCTTC.

This CDR3 reads CASSFGRNLPDTQYF. CDR3 in DNA: TGTGCCAGCAGCTTTGGGAGAAACCTCCCAGATACGCAGTATTTT. The chain combines TRBV7-9 with TRBJ2-3, with D possibly being TRBD2 (5 bases). The germline V gene has CDR1 SEHNR and CDR2 FQNEAQ (reference sequence). Trimming pared 3 bases from V and 4 bases from J, leaving 14 bases between. The CDR3 runs 15 residues.

This clonotype was seen a few times. The rearrangement links TRBV6-2 or TRBV6-3 to TRBJ2-3; D might be TRBD1 or TRBD2, each matching 6 bases. The CDR3 runs 14 residues. Germline V CDR1 and CDR2: MNHEY, SVGEGT. V was cut by 8 bases and J by 6 bases, with 18 bases left in between. DNA of the CDR3: TGTGCCAGCGGCGAGGGGGGCAGCGTCGATACGCAGTATTTT. Translating gives CASGEGGSVDTQYF.

This chain joins TRBV6-1 and TRBJ2-5; 9 bases match TRBD2. The CDR3 spans 19 residues. V was pared by 5 bases and J by 4 bases, with 20 bases of the junction left unmatched. Looked up from germline, CDR1 is MNHNS and CDR2 is SASEGT. The CDR3 nucleotides read TGTGCCAGCAGTCAGATGCAGCGGGAGGCCCGATTCACTCGAGAGACCCAGTACTTC. The encoded protein is CASSQMQREARFTRETQYF.